Listed below are T cell receptor beta chains from one sample, sequenced in a study of blood T cell repertoires in COVID-19. Clones were read by immunoSEQ multiplex PCR, and TCRdb kept only the in-frame ones, dropping some. This table holds a few hundred thousand clones, more than 80% found once. Material for sequencing was peripheral blood. The receptors stem from a woman aged 30 to 39 with active or convalescent COVID-19. Each CDR3 is given with its conserved first and last residue. The order of the fields is V gene, D gene, J gene, CDR3 protein. The D gene is left open where the match is weak.

TRBV29-1	NA	TRBJ1-2	CSISRIYGYTF
TRBV6-1	NA	TRBJ1-1	CASSDRDTEAFF
TRBV28	TRBD1	TRBJ1-2	CASSSPGTGLMGGYTF
TRBV5-5	NA	TRBJ2-6	CASSLVPGTGANVLTF
TRBV7-9	NA	TRBJ2-5	CASSYPAQGTETQYF
TRBV4-2	TRBD2	TRBJ2-7	CASSQDLPAGNIYEQYF
TRBV4-1	NA	TRBJ1-6	CASSQAGVRDSPLHF
TRBV28	TRBD2	TRBJ2-1	CASSQLSGGAVNEQFF
TRBV3-1/TRBV3-2	NA	TRBJ2-7	CASSQEVGVGYEQYF
TRBV4-3	NA	TRBJ1-1	CASSPEVDGGLNTEAFF
TRBV7-3	TRBD1	TRBJ1-2	CASSPGTEHGYTF
TRBV30	NA	TRBJ1-4	CAWNRGEKLFF
TRBV9	NA	TRBJ1-4	CASSPHRGIGEKLFF
TRBV4-2	NA	TRBJ2-7	CASSPGPANYEQYF
TRBV10-2	NA	TRBJ2-1	CASSESIGEQFF
TRBV28	NA	TRBJ1-1	CASSPPRGRVNTEAFF
TRBV10-3	NA	TRBJ1-6	CAISGDSSYNSPLHF
TRBV7-9	NA	TRBJ1-4	CASSSPWGEKLFF
TRBV5-4	TRBD2	TRBJ2-3	CASHSGGGEGDTQYF
TRBV5-8	TRBD1	TRBJ2-3	CADRAADTQYF
TRBV19	NA	TRBJ2-5	CASSIDMSSRETQYF
TRBV9	NA	TRBJ1-5	CASSVATEDQPQHF
TRBV19	NA	TRBJ2-2	CASSSRVSNTGELFF
TRBV9	TRBD1	TRBJ1-1	CASSAKTGMGTEAFF
TRBV19	TRBD2	TRBJ2-3	CASSLAGREDTQYF
TRBV11-2	NA	TRBJ1-2	CASTRPLDSRYGYTF
TRBV19	NA	TRBJ1-2	CASSRSPANYGYTF
TRBV24-1	NA	TRBJ1-2	CATSRGYGYTF
TRBV4-3	TRBD1	TRBJ1-6	CASSQDAGGSSPLHF
TRBV9	NA	TRBJ1-1	CASSVEQGGNTEAFF
TRBV4-3	TRBD1	TRBJ2-2	CASSQAPRGRPTGELFF
TRBV18	TRBD1	TRBJ1-1	CASSPLIQGASNTEAFF
TRBV19	TRBD1	TRBJ1-2	CASSMSGTGYGYTF
TRBV7-9	TRBD1	TRBJ2-3	CASSSAGTGYTDTQYF
TRBV30	TRBD1	TRBJ1-2	CAWSTQGFAGYTF
TRBV5-5	TRBD2	TRBJ2-2	CASSPVGGTNTGELFF
TRBV5-6	NA	TRBJ1-1	CASSLGQSNTEAFF
TRBV24-1	NA	TRBJ2-1	CATSDLPGSEQFF
TRBV29-1	NA	TRBJ1-1	CSVGSRGNTEAFF
TRBV5-4	NA	TRBJ1-6	CASSLGRDNSPLHF
TRBV7-2	TRBD1	TRBJ2-6	CASSTTGVPGANVLTF
TRBV6-2/TRBV6-3	TRBD2	TRBJ2-1	CASSPRTSTVEQFF
TRBV6-5	NA	TRBJ1-5	CASSQSGHHNQPQHF
TRBV7-2	TRBD1	TRBJ2-1	CASSWTGYGEQFF